The rows below give T cell receptor beta chains drawn from one sample of a study of naive and memory T cell subsets. TCRdb re-derived calls from the UMI-ligation and nested PCR reads in MiXCR, one entry per CDR3 protein. Of just over 80,000 distinct CDR3 sequences in the sample, about 10% were seen once. Material for sequencing was naive CD8+ T cells from blood. The source of these receptors is a human donor in good health. The CDR3 runs from the conserved cysteine through the conserved F or W. A D gene is named only where the DNA matches it firmly. The size entry is marked missing in some rows and otherwise reads once, few, many or a size class.

D gene,J gene,V gene,clone size,CDR3 DNA,CDR3 protein
.,TRBJ2-3,TRBV7-7,few,TGTGCCAGCAGCTTATGGGGTGGAACAGATACGCAGTATTTT,CASSLWGGTDTQYF
.,TRBJ2-3,TRBV15,few,TGTGCCACCAGCGTGCCAGGGGCAGATACGCAGTATTTT,CATSVPGADTQYF
.,TRBJ1-2,TRBV6-6,many,TGTGCCAGCAGTTACTCGAGTGGGAACTATGGCTACACCTTC,CASSYSSGNYGYTF
.,TRBJ2-3,TRBV11-1,many,TGTGCCAGCCGAAGCGGACCTAGCACAGATACGCAGTATTTT,CASRSGPSTDTQYF
.,TRBJ1-1,TRBV10-3,.,TGTGCCATCAGGTTATTAGCGGGGAACACTGAAGCTTTCTTT,CAIRLLAGNTEAFF
.,TRBJ2-1,TRBV12-3/TRBV12-4,once,TGTGCCAGCACCCGAGGACTACCGCGATCCTTCAGCAATGAGCAGTTCTTC,CASTRGLPRSFSNEQFF
TRBD2,TRBJ2-3,TRBV20-1,many,TGCAGTGCTAGTGGTGGGAGGGCCTGGGGAGATACGCAGTATTTT,CSASGGRAWGDTQYF
.,TRBJ1-2,TRBV12-3/TRBV12-4,few,TGTGCCAGCAGCGCGCAGAGTAACTATGGCTACACCTTC,CASSAQSNYGYTF
.,TRBJ1-1,TRBV5-1,few,TGCGCCAGCAGCTTGTCGGCTACCGACAGATCCACTGAAGCTTTCTTT,CASSLSATDRSTEAFF
TRBD2,TRBJ2-1,TRBV6-5,few,TGTGCCAGCAGGACCGGGACTAGCGGGAGAGATGAGCAGTTCTTC,CASRTGTSGRDEQFF
.,TRBJ2-7,TRBV14,few,TGTGCCAGCAGCCAAGGTCGGGGCGAGCAGTACTTC,CASSQGRGEQYF
TRBD2,TRBJ2-1,TRBV4-1,few,TGCGCCAGCAGCCGCAATCTAGCGGTCTCCTACAATGAGCAGTTCTTC,CASSRNLAVSYNEQFF
.,TRBJ2-2,TRBV29-1,many,TGCAGCGTTGGGCCCGTCACCGGGGAGCTGTTTTTT,CSVGPVTGELFF
.,TRBJ2-5,TRBV27,.,TGTGCCAGCAAGAGCACTAGAACCAACCAGTACTTC,CASKSTRTNQYF
TRBD1,TRBJ1-1,TRBV7-9,many,TGTGCCAGCAGCAAGGGACAGGGGGCGTTAGGGACTGAAGCTTTCTTT,CASSKGQGALGTEAFF
.,TRBJ2-1,TRBV11-1,many,TGTGCCAGCAGCTTAGTTGGTGGGGGCAATGAGCAGTTCTTC,CASSLVGGGNEQFF
TRBD2,TRBJ2-2,TRBV5-1,many,TGCGCCAGCAGCTCGGGACTAGCGGGATTGAAAAGAACCGGGGAGCTGTTTTTT,CASSSGLAGLKRTGELFF
.,TRBJ1-4,TRBV20-1,many,TGCAGTGCTAGAACCTTACGGACAGAAAAGAATGAAAAACTGTTTTTT,CSARTLRTEKNEKLFF
TRBD2,TRBJ2-3,TRBV20-1,many,TGCAGTGCTAGAGATGTTGGCGCTAGCGGGACCCCAGATACGCAGTATTTT,CSARDVGASGTPDTQYF
TRBD2,TRBJ2-1,TRBV6-5,.,TGTGCCAGCAGTTACCAGGGACTAGCGGGTTACAATGAGCAGTTCTTC,CASSYQGLAGYNEQFF
.,TRBJ2-1,TRBV29-1,.,TGCAGCGTTGACTCCCCATTATATGGGTCCTACAATGAGCAGTTCTTC,CSVDSPLYGSYNEQFF
.,TRBJ2-1,TRBV9,many,TGTGCCAGCAGCGTCTCGACTGGGTACAATGAGCAGTTCTTC,CASSVSTGYNEQFF
TRBD1,TRBJ2-3,TRBV5-1,few,TGCGCCAGCAGCTTGGGAGGACAGGGGCGTGGGACAGATACGCAGTATTTT,CASSLGGQGRGTDTQYF
.,TRBJ2-1,TRBV14,.,TGTGCCAGCAGCCAAGTTCTAGGGGCGGGTGAGCAGTTCTTC,CASSQVLGAGEQFF
.,TRBJ1-1,TRBV18,.,TGTGCCAGCTCACATACGGACAGTCTTGGAACTGAAGCTTTCTTT,CASSHTDSLGTEAFF
.,TRBJ2-7,TRBV11-2,.,TGTGCCAGCAGCTTAGCCGGAACAGGGTCCTACGAGCAGTACTTC,CASSLAGTGSYEQYF
TRBD1,TRBJ1-1,TRBV20-1,.,TGCAGCCCGAAACACCAAAGGCCTGGGACAGGGGATTCTGAAGCTTTCTTT,CSPKHQRPGTGDSEAFF